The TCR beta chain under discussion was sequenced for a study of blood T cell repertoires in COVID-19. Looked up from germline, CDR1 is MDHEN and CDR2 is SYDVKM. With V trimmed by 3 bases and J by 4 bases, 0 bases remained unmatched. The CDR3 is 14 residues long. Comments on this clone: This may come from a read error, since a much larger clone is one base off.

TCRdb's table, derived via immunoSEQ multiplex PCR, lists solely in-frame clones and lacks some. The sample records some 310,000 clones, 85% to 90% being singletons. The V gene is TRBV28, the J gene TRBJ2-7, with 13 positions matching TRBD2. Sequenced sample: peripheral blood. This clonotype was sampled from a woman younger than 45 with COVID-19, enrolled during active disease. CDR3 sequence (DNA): TGTGCCAGCAGTTTGACTAGCGGGAGGTACGAGCAGTACTTC. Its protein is CASSLTSGRYEQYF.